A selection of T cell receptor beta chains follows, all from one sample in a study of CD8 T cells in ankylosing spondylitis. From the 5' RACE reads, TCRdb called clonotypes with MiXCR, one entry per CDR3 protein. The data contain roughly 490,000 distinct CDR3 sequences, 5.3% of them singletons. Sequencing input: blood, either unsorted or a sorted T cell fraction (not recorded which). These receptor sequences come from a male donor with ankylosing spondylitis. The CDR3 runs from the conserved cysteine through the conserved F or W. The D gene is left open where the match is weak. Size is stated for part of the rows, as once, few or many counts, or as a class when the clone is expanded.

v_gene,len,d_gene,j_gene,abundance,CDR3nt,CDR3aa
TRBV6-2/TRBV6-3,17,.,TRBJ2-5,.,TGTGCCAGCAGCCACCACCCGAACCGTATTTACCAAGAGACCCAGTACTTC,CASSHHPNRIYQETQYF
TRBV7-2,13,.,TRBJ2-3,.,TGTGCCAGCAGCTCCTCCTTCACAGATACGCAGTATTTT,CASSSSFTDTQYF
TRBV7-8,15,.,TRBJ2-3,many,TGTGCCAGCAGCTTTTACTCCGGGACCTTGGAAGCGCAGTATTTT,CASSFYSGTLEAQYF
TRBV6-1,17,TRBD1,TRBJ2-3,few,TGTGCCAGCAGTGTCACCGGGACAGGGGCTCCTAGCGATACGCAGTATTTT,CASSVTGTGAPSDTQYF
TRBV7-2,14,.,TRBJ1-3,few,TGTGCCAGCAGCCCGGAGAGCTCTGGAAACACCATATATTTT,CASSPESSGNTIYF
TRBV29-1,13,TRBD2,TRBJ2-3,many,TGCAGCGTTCACGGGAGGGTAGCAGATACGCAGTATTTT,CSVHGRVADTQYF
TRBV7-3,16,.,TRBJ2-2,.,TGTGCCAGCAGCTTAAACGGGCCCACGAACACCGGGGAGCTGTTTTTT,CASSLNGPTNTGELFF
TRBV3-1,16,TRBD1,TRBJ2-1,.,TGTGCCAGCAGCCAAGGGACAGGGTTGCCGCTCAATGAGCAGTTCTTC,CASSQGTGLPLNEQFF
TRBV6-2/TRBV6-3,13,.,TRBJ2-2,many,TGTGCCAGCACTCTCGGAGTCACCGGGGAGCTGTTTTTT,CASTLGVTGELFF
TRBV11-2,16,TRBD2,TRBJ2-7,few,TGTACCAGCAGCTCCTCAGCGGGAGGCGGATCCTACGAGCAGTACTTC,CTSSSSAGGGSYEQYF